These 22 T cell receptor beta chains came from one sample sequenced in a study of cytomegalovirus exposure and HLA in healthy donors. PCR primers comprised 60 Vbeta and 13 Jbeta primers. Clones were sequenced by immunoSEQ multiplex PCR, and TCRdb holds only the in-frame ones, with some missing. Of around 77,000 clones listed, 75% to 80% are singletons. Sequencing was carried out using PBMCs. The receptors derive from a man aged 35 to 55 in good health and CMV-seronegative.

The table lists this clone with a count of one. DNA of the CDR3: TGCGCCAGCAGCTTGACGACAGGAGCAGATACGCAGTATTTT. Translated: CASSLTTGADTQYF. V is TRBV5-1 and J is TRBJ2-3; D perhaps matches TRBD1 (6 bases). V dropped 1 base and J dropped 4 bases, with 10 bases sitting between them. The CDR3 runs 14 residues. Germline-derived CDR1 and CDR2 are SGHRS and YFSETQ.

The chain combines TRBV6-1 with TRBJ2-7; perhaps TRBD1 as D (6 bases). CDR1 is MNHNS and CDR2 is SASEGT in the germline V gene. The V end lost 1 base, the J end lost 3 bases, and 13 bases lay between the germline ends. The length of the CDR3 is 15 residues. CDR3 DNA sequence: TGTGCCAGCAGTGAAGGACAGGCCTTCCTCTACGAGCAGTACTTC. This translates into CASSEGQAFLYEQYF.

J is TRBJ1-2 and V is TRBV2, with 9 bases fitting TRBD1. CDR3 length: 13 amino acids. Unmatched junction bases numbered 3, after V lost 5 bases and J lost 5 bases. Germline V gene lookup returns CDR1 SNHLY and CDR2 FYNNEI. In DNA form, the CDR3 reads TGTGCCAGCAGTTTTGGACAGGGGTATGGCTACACCTTC. This sequence encodes CASSFGQGYGYTF.

The rearrangement joins TRBV29-1 to TRBJ2-2; D is possibly TRBD1 (6 bases). The CDR3 sequence is 13 residues long. Trimming cost V 2 bases and J 7 bases, with 11 bases left between them. Germline V gives CDR1 SQVTM, CDR2 ANQGSEA. The CDR3 is CSVETNRDGELFF. CDR3 bases: TGCAGCGTTGAAACTAACAGGGACGGGGAGCTGTTTTTT.

The CDR3 DNA reads TGCGCCAGCAGCCAGAGACAGGGAGATGGCTACACCTTC. Translating gives CASSQRQGDGYTF. J is TRBJ1-2 and V is TRBV5-1, with TRBD1 matching 7 bases. The length of the CDR3 is 13 residues. Germline V lookup: CDR1 SGHRS, CDR2 YFSETQ. After removal of 4 bases from V and 6 bases from J, the junction contained 6 bases not matched to a gene.

The chain combines TRBV5-4 with TRBJ1-1, with TRBD1 matching 9 bases. J lost 4 bases, V lost 3 bases, and 10 bases had no gene match. Germline V lookup: CDR1 SGHNT, CDR2 YYREEE (reference sequence). The CDR3 is made up of 16 amino acids. CDR3 DNA sequence: TGTGCCAGCAGCTATCCGGGACAGGGACTTTTCACTGAAGCTTTCTTT. This codes for CASSYPGQGLFTEAFF.

The chain uses TRBV7-8 and TRBJ2-1, with a tentative D call TRBD2 (6 bases). The germline CDR1 and CDR2 sequences are SGHVS and FQNEAQ. V gave up 5 bases and J gave up 0 bases, with 14 bases separating them. The CDR3 runs to 16 residues. Written as DNA, the CDR3 is TGTGCCAGCAGCCCCGATCTAGCGCACTCCTACAATGAGCAGTTCTTC. Its translation is CASSPDLAHSYNEQFF.

V gene TRBV19 combines with J gene TRBJ2-5; 7 bases agree with TRBD2. CDR1 and CDR2 (germline): LNHDA, SQIVND (reference sequence). The J segment lost 5 bases and the V segment lost 0 bases, leaving 18 bases of the junction unmatched. This CDR3 has 19 residues. The CDR3 bases are TGTGCCAGTAGTATAGATGGTCCCCCGGCCCCGGGGGGTCAGGAGACCCAGTACTTC. Its translation: CASSIDGPPAPGGQETQYF.

The rearrangement uses TRBV27 and TRBJ1-4; a possible D gene is TRBD1 (5 bases). The V gene's germline CDR1 is MNHEY and CDR2 SMNVEV (reference sequence). CDR3 size: 15 residues. Trimming removed 4 bases at V and 1 base at J, with 10 bases between. This chain's CDR3 is CASSSLGVTNEKLFF. The CDR3, as DNA: TGTGCCAGCAGTTCCCTAGGGGTAACTAATGAAAAACTGTTTTTT.

The V and J genes are TRBV19 and TRBJ2-7; 10 positions match TRBD1. J gave up 4 bases and V 5 bases, and 5 bases lay outside the gene matches. The V gene's germline CDR1 is LNHDA and CDR2 SQIVND (reference sequence). The CDR3 loop spans 14 amino acids. The CDR3 DNA reads as TGTGCCAGTAGTCTCCGGACAGGGGGATACGAGCAGTACTTC. Protein: CASSLRTGGYEQYF. Full variable domain (missing parts from reference TRBV19 and TRBJ2-7): DGGITQSPKYLFRKEGQNVTLSCEQNLNHDAMYWYRQDPGQGLRLIYYSQIVNDFQKGDIAEGYSVSREKKESFPLTVTSAQKNPTAFYLCASSLRTGGYEQYFGPGTRLTVT.

The rearrangement links TRBV7-2 to TRBJ2-7; the match to TRBD2 covers 10 bases. Germline V gene sequence: CDR1 SGHTA, CDR2 FQGNSA. After removal of 1 base from V and 3 bases from J, the junction contained 6 bases not matched to a gene. This CDR3 spans 16 amino acids. CDR3 bases: TGTGCCAGCAGCTTAGAAGCTAGCGGGGGCGACTACGAGCAGTACTTC. It specifies CASSLEASGGDYEQYF.

In its sample, this clone was seen a few times. The chain employs TRBV29-1 and TRBJ1-2, with D maybe TRBD1 (6 bases). The CDR3 is 14 residues long. The V end lost 6 bases, the J end lost 3 bases, and 17 bases lay between the germline ends. Germline CDR1 SQVTM, CDR2 ANQGSEA. CDR3 nucleotides: TGCAGCGTATCCCCAGCAGGGGACGACTATGGCTACACCTTC. As protein: CSVSPAGDDYGYTF.

The chain joins TRBV27 to TRBJ2-1, with D possibly being TRBD1 (5 bases). There are 14 residues in the CDR3. CDR1 is MNHEY, CDR2 SMNVEV, per germline (reference sequence). The V end lost 4 bases, the J end lost 5 bases, and 12 bases lay between the germline ends. The DNA for the CDR3 is TGTGCCAGCAGTTCAGGGTTTGGGGACAATGAGCAGTTCTTC. Translating gives CASSSGFGDNEQFF.

The V and J genes are TRBV6-5 and TRBJ2-3; 9 nucleotides match TRBD2. Germline V gene lookup returns CDR1 MNHEY and CDR2 SVGAGI. The V segment lost 2 bases and the J segment 4 bases; nucleotides outside the gene matches: 4. This CDR3 has 15 amino acids. CDR3 nucleotides: TGTGCCAGCAGTTACGGAGCGGGGGGCGCAGATACGCAGTATTTT. It encodes CASSYGAGGADTQYF.

This sequence joins TRBV25-1 and TRBJ1-1; D remains ambiguous. Trimming took 6 bases from V and 2 from J, leaving 10 bases between them. This CDR3 contains 13 residues. Germline values: CDR1 MGHDK, CDR2 SYGVNS. CDR3 sequence: CASRRTANTEAFF. CDR3 coding DNA: TGTGCCAGCAGAAGGACTGCTAACACTGAAGCTTTCTTT. Complete variable domain (other parts from reference TRBV25-1 and TRBJ1-1): EADIYQTPRYLVIGTGKKITLECSQTMGHDKMYWYQQDPGMELHLIHYSYGVNSTEKGDLSSESTVSRIRTEHFPLTLESARPSHTSQYLCASRRTANTEAFFGQGTRLTVV.

This clone has a handful of counts. The chain has TRBV5-1 and TRBJ2-5; 9 bases align to TRBD1. The J call may be mistaken, given a closer DNA end match to TRBJ2-7. CDR1 and CDR2 from the germline V gene are SGHRS and YFSETQ. This CDR3 comprises 13 residues. In nucleotides, the CDR3 is TGCGCCAGCAGCTTCGGACAGGGGTTCGAGCAGTACTTC. This sequence encodes CASSFGQGFEQYF.

The rearrangement links TRBV5-1 to TRBJ2-7, with 12 bases lining up with TRBD1. The junction had 6 bases not matched to a gene; V was cut back by 1 base and J by 7 bases. CDR3 length equals 15 residues. CDR1 SGHRS and CDR2 YFSETQ come from the germline V gene. Here the CDR3 reads CASSLSGQGAGEQYF. The CDR3 DNA sequence: TGCGCCAGCAGCTTGTCGGGACAGGGGGCAGGGGAGCAGTACTTC. Complete variable domain (other parts from reference TRBV5-1 and TRBJ2-7): KAGVTQTPRYLIKTRGQQVTLSCSPISGHRSVSWYQQTPGQGLQFLFEYFSETQRNKGNFPGRFSGRQFSNSRSEMNVSTLELGDSALYLCASSLSGQGAGEQYFGPGTRLTVT.

V is TRBV7-9 and J is TRBJ2-5; D remains ambiguous. The CDR3 is 14 residues long. V was clipped by 1 base and J by 2 bases, with 8 bases between them. The germline V gene has CDR1 SEHNR and CDR2 FQNEAQ (reference sequence). This CDR3 is CASSLGLMQETQYF. The CDR3 nucleotides are TGTGCCAGCAGCTTAGGTCTAATGCAAGAGACCCAGTACTTC.

The chain is built from TRBV6-1 and TRBJ1-1; 7 nucleotides match TRBD1. The germline CDR1 and CDR2 sequences are MNHNS and SASEGT. The CDR3 contains 15 residues. With V trimmed by 4 bases and J by 0 bases, 5 bases remained unmatched. The CDR3 loop reads CASSARQGLNTEAFF. The CDR3 bases are TGTGCCAGCAGTGCCCGACAGGGCTTGAACACTGAAGCTTTCTTT.

This chain links TRBV27 with TRBJ2-7; D might be TRBD1 (6 bases). Looked up from germline, CDR1 is MNHEY and CDR2 is SMNVEV (reference sequence). The CDR3 loop spans 15 amino acids. V lost 4 bases and J 0 bases, leaving 13 bases between the germline ends. Here the CDR3 DNA reads TGTGCCAGCAGTTCATGGACAGCGATCTCCTACGAGCAGTACTTC. Its protein product is CASSSWTAISYEQYF.

The genes are TRBV29-1 and TRBJ1-2, with D hard to call. The CDR3 is 12 residues long. Trimming left V 7 bases short and J 2 bases short, with 11 bases between. CDR1 SQVTM and CDR2 ANQGSEA come from the germline V gene. The CDR3 DNA follows: TGCAGCGCGGGAGGAGACAACTATGGCTACACCTTC. Amino acid sequence: CSAGGDNYGYTF.

This clone was found a few times. The chain recombines TRBV7-2 with TRBJ1-4, with 8 positions matching TRBD1. Losses at the gene ends were 1 base for V and 7 bases for J; bases not matched to a gene: 14. The CDR3 loop spans 18 amino acids. Germline assignment: CDR1 SGHTA and CDR2 FQGNSA. The CDR3 bases are TGTGCCAGCAGCTTAGGTCGGGGCAGGGGGCTAGAGAGTGAAAAACTGTTTTTT. This translates into CASSLGRGRGLESEKLFF.